This is a list of T cell receptor beta chains from one sample in a study of breast tumors, draining lymph nodes, adjacent tissues. A single record per CDR3 protein comes from TCRdb applying MiXCR to the multiplex PCR reads. The sample comprises under 350,000 distinct CDR3 sequences, more than 30% of which are singletons, and roughly 1.1% rests with the top ten. Material: axillary lymph node tissue. The origin of the receptors is a female donor with breast cancer. Some clones in this sample may be carry-over from other donors' samples. Both conserved end residues are part of each CDR3. A D gene is named only where the DNA matches it firmly. Rows give clone size only sometimes, using once, few, many, or a class for an expanded clone.

D gene	V gene	clone size	J gene	CDR3 DNA	CDR3 protein
TRBD1	TRBV4-1	many	TRBJ1-2	TGCGCCAGCAGCCCGGGGGTGGGACAGGGACCTAACTATGGCTACACCTTC	CASSPGVGQGPNYGYTF
TRBD1	TRBV9	many	TRBJ2-3	TGTGCCAGCAGCGTAGGGGCCAGGGGGATCACAGATACGCAGTATTTT	CASSVGARGITDTQYF
TRBD1	TRBV6-1	NA	TRBJ2-3	TGTGCCAGCCCGGGACAAGACAGGGTCTCAGATACGCAGTATTTT	CASPGQDRVSDTQYF
NA	TRBV19	many	TRBJ2-5	TGTGCCAGTAGTAGGGCGAAAGAGACCCAGTACTTC	CASSRAKETQYF
NA	TRBV19	many	TRBJ2-1	TGTGCCAGTTCGGACCGAGTAAACAATGAGCAGTTCTTC	CASSDRVNNEQFF
TRBD1	TRBV6-1	NA	TRBJ2-1	TGTGCCAGCACTCCGGGACAGGGACGAAATGAGCAGTTCTTC	CASTPGQGRNEQFF
TRBD2	TRBV10-3	many	TRBJ2-3	TGTGCCATCCAAGCTCTAGCGGGAGAACTGAGTACAGATACGCAGTATTTT	CAIQALAGELSTDTQYF
NA	TRBV7-3	once	TRBJ2-6	TGTGCCAGCAGCTCGGGGGCCATCGCTGAAGCTTTC	CASSSGAIAEAF
NA	TRBV11-1	many	TRBJ2-5	TGTGCCAGCAGCTTGGAAGGTTTAGGGGAGACCCAGTACTTC	CASSLEGLGETQYF
NA	TRBV20-1	many	TRBJ1-5	TGCAGTGCCACCGGGACACTTAGCAATCAGCCCCAGCATTTT	CSATGTLSNQPQHF
NA	TRBV11-3	NA	TRBJ2-4	TGTGCCAGCAGCCCCGACCTGGGGGTAGCCAAAAACATTCAGTACTTC	CASSPDLGVAKNIQYF
TRBD2	TRBV9	many	TRBJ2-3	TGTGCCAGCAGCGTAGATTGGGCGGGAGGGACGGATACGCAGTATTTT	CASSVDWAGGTDTQYF
NA	TRBV11-2	few	TRBJ2-1	TGTGCCAGTAGTATTTCTGGGGCGCCCCCGGGCAATGAGCAGTTCTTC	CASSISGAPPGNEQFF
TRBD1	TRBV7-8	NA	TRBJ1-2	TGTGCCAGCAGCGCTACCATGGGACAGGGAAACTATGGCTACACCTTC	CASSATMGQGNYGYTF
TRBD2	TRBV19	few	TRBJ2-1	TGTACCAGTAGCTTAGCGGGAAGCTCCTACAATGAGCAGTTCTTC	CTSSLAGSSYNEQFF
NA	TRBV6-7	NA	TRBJ1-1	TGTGCCAGCAGTTTATTTCAGGGAACTGAAGCTTTCTTT	CASSLFQGTEAFF
TRBD1	TRBV2	NA	TRBJ2-6	TGTGCCATCGAGGGACAGGGGGCGGCTGGGGCCAACGTCCTGACTTTC	CAIEGQGAAGANVLTF
NA	TRBV6-5	many	TRBJ1-6	TGTGCCAGCAGTTACTCCTTTAGCCCCCACCGCCAGTCTCGTTCACCCCTCCACTTT	CASSYSFSPHRQSRSPLHF
NA	TRBV18	NA	TRBJ1-6	TGTGCCAGCTCAAGAGACGGAGGGGATAATTCACCCCTCCACTTT	CASSRDGGDNSPLHF
NA	TRBV28	NA	TRBJ2-7	TGTGCCAGCACCGCCTCCGGACAAGCCTACGAGCAGTACTTC	CASTASGQAYEQYF
NA	TRBV20-1	many	TRBJ1-5	TGCAGTGCCAGACGGGGGCTTCAGAATCAGCCCCAGCATTTT	CSARRGLQNQPQHF
NA	TRBV7-6	NA	TRBJ2-5	TGTGCCAGCAGCTTAGCTCCCGGGTCTACCATCCCAGAGCCCCAGTACTTC	CASSLAPGSTIPEPQYF
NA	TRBV9	many	TRBJ2-1	TGTGCCAGCAGCGCGCGTAAGGGGAACAATGAGCAGTTCTTC	CASSARKGNNEQFF
NA	TRBV6-5	many	TRBJ2-5	TGTGCCAGCACTACCCCTCTCCGGGGCAGAGAGACCCAGTACTTC	CASTTPLRGRETQYF
NA	TRBV4-2	many	TRBJ2-3	TGTGCCAGCAGCCAAGATTCTAGCGGCACAGATACGCAGTATTTT	CASSQDSSGTDTQYF
NA	TRBV24-1	NA	TRBJ1-5	TGTGCCACCAGCTCCTCTGGGGTTTGCCACACTCATGATGCACTGTGTAGCAATCAGCCCCAGCATTTT	CATSSSGVCHTHDALCSNQPQHF
NA	TRBV19	many	TRBJ1-6	TGTGCCAGTAGTATTTTACAGGAGAGCCTACTAAAAAATTCACCCCTCCACTTT	CASSILQESLLKNSPLHF
NA	TRBV10-3	many	TRBJ1-3	TGTGCCATCAGTAAGACAGGAGCCAACTCTGGAAACACCATATATTTT	CAISKTGANSGNTIYF
NA	TRBV4-1	many	TRBJ2-3	TGCGCCAGCAGCCAAAGGCCCGGGGAAAGCACAGATACGCAGTATTTT	CASSQRPGESTDTQYF
TRBD1	TRBV29-1	NA	TRBJ1-2	TGCAGCTCTCAACGGACAGGGGTTCGATCTAACTATGGCTACACCTTC	CSSQRTGVRSNYGYTF
NA	TRBV11-3	many	TRBJ1-3	TGTGCCAGCAGCTCGACTAGGGCTGGAAACACCATATATTTT	CASSSTRAGNTIYF